A selection of T cell receptor beta chains follows, all from one sample in a study of blood T cells in healthy people across ages. TCRdb reprocessed the 5' RACE reads with MiXCR, giving one entry per CDR3 protein. In the table there are around 1.5 million distinct CDR3 sequences, approximately 32% of which are singletons. The source material was blood. Receptor source: a woman aged 25 to 39 in good health. CDR3s include the opening cysteine and the closing phenylalanine or tryptophan. The D gene is left open where the match is weak. Clone size, where shown, is once, few, many, or a class for clones that have expanded.

cdr3_length: 18
v_call: TRBV6-1
j_call: TRBJ2-5
d_call: NA
clone_size: NA
cdr3_nt: TGTGCCAGCAGAAGACTTGGAAGCGTCGGGTTCATTTCGGGAGAGCAGTACTTC
cdr3_aa: CASRRLGSVGFISGEQYF

cdr3_length: 18
v_call: TRBV20-1
j_call: TRBJ2-1
d_call: TRBD2
clone_size: NA
cdr3_nt: TGCAGTGCTAGACCTAGCTCCTCAGCGGGGGTCAGATACAATGAGCAGTTCTTC
cdr3_aa: CSARPSSSAGVRYNEQFF

cdr3_length: 16
v_call: TRBV3-1
j_call: TRBJ2-3
d_call: NA
clone_size: NA
cdr3_nt: TGTGCCAGCAGCCAGGAGGGGGGGGCCTTTACAGATACGCAGTATTTT
cdr3_aa: CASSQEGGAFTDTQYF

cdr3_length: 14
v_call: TRBV7-2
j_call: TRBJ2-3
d_call: NA
clone_size: NA
cdr3_nt: TGTGCCAGCAGCTGCTATAGGAGGTCAGATACGCAGTATTTT
cdr3_aa: CASSCYRRSDTQYF

cdr3_length: 14
v_call: TRBV20-1
j_call: TRBJ1-6
d_call: TRBD1
clone_size: NA
cdr3_nt: TGCAGTGCTATAAGGGGGCTAAGAAATTCACCCCTCCACTTT
cdr3_aa: CSAIRGLRNSPLHF

cdr3_length: 12
v_call: TRBV29-1
j_call: TRBJ2-1
d_call: NA
clone_size: NA
cdr3_nt: TGCAGCGCAAGCCTGTCTCGCAATGAGCAGTTCTTC
cdr3_aa: CSASLSRNEQFF

cdr3_length: 15
v_call: TRBV5-5
j_call: TRBJ1-1
d_call: NA
clone_size: few
cdr3_nt: TGTGCCAGCAGCTCCTTGCTAGGGTATGGGACTGAAGCTTTCTTT
cdr3_aa: CASSSLLGYGTEAFF

cdr3_length: 16
v_call: TRBV7-6
j_call: TRBJ1-2
d_call: NA
clone_size: many
cdr3_nt: TGTGCCAGCAGCCCCCAAGCCGGACAGCTACCTTATGGCTACACCTTC
cdr3_aa: CASSPQAGQLPYGYTF

cdr3_length: 14
v_call: TRBV2
j_call: TRBJ2-5
d_call: TRBD2
clone_size: few
cdr3_nt: TGTGCCAGCAGCACTACTAGCGGGGGAGGAACCCAGTACTTC
cdr3_aa: CASSTTSGGGTQYF

cdr3_length: 14
v_call: TRBV20-1
j_call: TRBJ2-3
d_call: TRBD2
clone_size: many
cdr3_nt: TGCAGTGCGGGGGGACTACGAAACACAGATACGCAGTATTTT
cdr3_aa: CSAGGLRNTDTQYF

cdr3_length: 14
v_call: TRBV6-5
j_call: TRBJ2-7
d_call: NA
clone_size: NA
cdr3_nt: TGTGCCAGCAGTAAAGGACATTCCTCCTACGAGCAGTACTTC
cdr3_aa: CASSKGHSSYEQYF

cdr3_length: 16
v_call: TRBV4-1
j_call: TRBJ2-7
d_call: NA
clone_size: few
cdr3_nt: TGCGCCAGCAGCCAGGACCGGGACCTAGGGGCCTACGAGCAGTACTTC
cdr3_aa: CASSQDRDLGAYEQYF

cdr3_length: 17
v_call: TRBV4-1
j_call: TRBJ2-5
d_call: NA
clone_size: NA
cdr3_nt: TGCGCCAGCAGCCAAGTTATCGGGGGAGTACCCCAAGAGACCCAGTACTTC
cdr3_aa: CASSQVIGGVPQETQYF

cdr3_length: 16
v_call: TRBV29-1
j_call: TRBJ2-1
d_call: TRBD2
clone_size: NA
cdr3_nt: TGCAGCGGTGCCGGGACTAGCGGGAGGTCCTACAATGAGCAGTTCTTC
cdr3_aa: CSGAGTSGRSYNEQFF

cdr3_length: 15
v_call: TRBV5-5
j_call: TRBJ2-3
d_call: NA
clone_size: few
cdr3_nt: TGTGCCAGCAGCCACCACAGGGAAAACACAGATACGCAGTATTTT
cdr3_aa: CASSHHRENTDTQYF

cdr3_length: 17
v_call: TRBV4-1
j_call: TRBJ2-2
d_call: TRBD2
clone_size: NA
cdr3_nt: TGCGCCAGCAGCCAAGAGGTGCTAGCGGGAAACACCGGGGAGCTGTTTTTT
cdr3_aa: CASSQEVLAGNTGELFF